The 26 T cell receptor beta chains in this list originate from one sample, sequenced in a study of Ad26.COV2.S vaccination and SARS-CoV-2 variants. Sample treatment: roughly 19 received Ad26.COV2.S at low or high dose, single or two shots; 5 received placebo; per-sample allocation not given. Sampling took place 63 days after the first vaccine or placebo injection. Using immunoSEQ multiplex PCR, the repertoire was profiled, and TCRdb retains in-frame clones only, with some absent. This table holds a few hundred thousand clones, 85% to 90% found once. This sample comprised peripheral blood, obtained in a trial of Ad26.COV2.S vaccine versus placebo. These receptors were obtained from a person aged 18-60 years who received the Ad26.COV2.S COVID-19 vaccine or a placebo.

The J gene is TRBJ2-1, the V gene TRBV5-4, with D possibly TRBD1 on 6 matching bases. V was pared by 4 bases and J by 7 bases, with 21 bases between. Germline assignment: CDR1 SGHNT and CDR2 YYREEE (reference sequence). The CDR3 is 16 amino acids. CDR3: CASSPTGIYYRNEQFF. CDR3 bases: TGTGCCAGCAGCCCCACAGGGATATATTACAGGAATGAGCAGTTCTTC. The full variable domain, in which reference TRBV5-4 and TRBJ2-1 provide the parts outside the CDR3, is ETGVTQSPTHLIKTRGQQVTLRCSSQSGHNTVSWYQQALGQGPQFIFQYYREEENGRGNFPPRFSGLQFPNYSSELNVNALELDDSALYLCASSPTGIYYRNEQFFGPGTRLTVL.

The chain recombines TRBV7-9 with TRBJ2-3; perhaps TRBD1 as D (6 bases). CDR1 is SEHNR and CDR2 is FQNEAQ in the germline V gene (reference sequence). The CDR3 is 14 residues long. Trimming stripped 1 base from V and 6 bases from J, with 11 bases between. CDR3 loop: CASSLGTGYDTQYF. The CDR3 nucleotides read TGTGCCAGCAGCTTAGGTACAGGGTATGATACGCAGTATTTT.

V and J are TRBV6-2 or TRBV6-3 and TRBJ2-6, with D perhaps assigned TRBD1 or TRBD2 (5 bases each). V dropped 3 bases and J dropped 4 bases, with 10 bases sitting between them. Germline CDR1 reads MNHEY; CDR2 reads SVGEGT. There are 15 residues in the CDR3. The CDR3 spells CASSYLGTGANVLTF. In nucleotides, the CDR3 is TGTGCCAGCAGTTATCTGGGGACGGGGGCCAACGTCCTGACTTTC.

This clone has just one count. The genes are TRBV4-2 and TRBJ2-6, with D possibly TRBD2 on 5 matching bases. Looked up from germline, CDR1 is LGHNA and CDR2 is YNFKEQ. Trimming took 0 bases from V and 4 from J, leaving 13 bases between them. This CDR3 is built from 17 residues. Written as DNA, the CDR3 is TGTGCCAGCAGCCAAGAGGTAGGGAGTGGAGGGGCCAACGTCCTGACTTTC. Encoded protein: CASSQEVGSGGANVLTF.

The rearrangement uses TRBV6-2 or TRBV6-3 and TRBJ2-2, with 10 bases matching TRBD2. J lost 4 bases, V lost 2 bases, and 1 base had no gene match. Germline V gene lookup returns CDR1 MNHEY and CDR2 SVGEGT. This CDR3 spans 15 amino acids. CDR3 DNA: TGTGCCAGCAGTTACAGCGGGAGGGCCACCGGGGAGCTGTTTTTT. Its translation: CASSYSGRATGELFF.

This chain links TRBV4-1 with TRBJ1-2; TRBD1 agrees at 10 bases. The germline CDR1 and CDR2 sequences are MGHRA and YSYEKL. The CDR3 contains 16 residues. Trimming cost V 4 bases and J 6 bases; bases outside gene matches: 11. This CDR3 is CASSPGTGATSHGYTF. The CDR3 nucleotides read TGCGCCAGCAGCCCCGGGACAGGGGCTACCTCCCATGGCTACACCTTC.

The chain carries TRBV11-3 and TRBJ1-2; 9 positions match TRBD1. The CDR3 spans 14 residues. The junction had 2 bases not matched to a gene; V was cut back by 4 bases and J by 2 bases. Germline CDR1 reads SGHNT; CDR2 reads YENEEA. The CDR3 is CASSYGQGNYGYTF. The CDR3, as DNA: TGTGCCAGCAGCTACGGACAGGGGAACTATGGCTACACCTTC.

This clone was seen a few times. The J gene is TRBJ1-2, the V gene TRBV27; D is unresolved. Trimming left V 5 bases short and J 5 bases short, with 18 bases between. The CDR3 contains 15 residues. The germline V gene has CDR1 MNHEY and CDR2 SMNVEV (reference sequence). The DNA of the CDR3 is TGTGCCAGCAGTCGCCGGCCAGGAGCAAGTTATGGCTACACCTTC. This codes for CASSRRPGASYGYTF.

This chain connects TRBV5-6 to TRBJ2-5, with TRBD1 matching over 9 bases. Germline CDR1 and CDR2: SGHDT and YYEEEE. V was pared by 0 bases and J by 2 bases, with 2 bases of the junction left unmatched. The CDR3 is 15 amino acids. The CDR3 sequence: CASSLVGTGQETQYF. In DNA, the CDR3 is TGTGCCAGCAGCTTGGTAGGGACAGGGCAAGAGACCCAGTACTTC.

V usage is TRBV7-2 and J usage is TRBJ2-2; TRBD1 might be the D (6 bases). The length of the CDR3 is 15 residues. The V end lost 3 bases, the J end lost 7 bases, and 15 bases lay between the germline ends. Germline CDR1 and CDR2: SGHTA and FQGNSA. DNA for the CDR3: TGTGCCAGCAGCTTTCGGGACACGCTGTACGGGGAGCTGTTTTTT. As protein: CASSFRDTLYGELFF.

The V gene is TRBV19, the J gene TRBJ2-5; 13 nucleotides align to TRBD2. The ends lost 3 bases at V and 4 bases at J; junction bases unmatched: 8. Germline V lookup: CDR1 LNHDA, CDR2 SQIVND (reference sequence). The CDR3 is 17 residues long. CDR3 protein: CASSMGSTSGGGETQYF. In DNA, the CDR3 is TGTGCCAGTAGTATGGGGTCCACTAGCGGGGGGGGAGAGACCCAGTACTTC.

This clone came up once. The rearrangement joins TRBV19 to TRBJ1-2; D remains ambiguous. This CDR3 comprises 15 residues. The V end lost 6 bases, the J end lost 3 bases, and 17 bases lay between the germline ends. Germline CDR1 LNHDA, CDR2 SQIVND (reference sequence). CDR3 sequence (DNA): TGTGCCAGTAGCCTCCCGGGCGGGTCGCACTATGGCTACACCTTC. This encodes CASSLPGGSHYGYTF.

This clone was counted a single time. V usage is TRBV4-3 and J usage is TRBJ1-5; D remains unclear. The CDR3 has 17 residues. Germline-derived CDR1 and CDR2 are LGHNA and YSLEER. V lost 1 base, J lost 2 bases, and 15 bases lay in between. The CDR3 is CASSQGPWETGNQPQHF. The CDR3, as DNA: TGCGCCAGCAGCCAAGGACCCTGGGAGACGGGCAATCAGCCCCAGCATTTT.

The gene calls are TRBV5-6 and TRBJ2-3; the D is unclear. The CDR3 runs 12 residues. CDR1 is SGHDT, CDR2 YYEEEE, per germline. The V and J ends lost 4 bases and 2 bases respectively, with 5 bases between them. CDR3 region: CASSLATDTQYF. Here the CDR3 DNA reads TGTGCCAGCAGCCTGGCCACAGATACGCAGTATTTT.

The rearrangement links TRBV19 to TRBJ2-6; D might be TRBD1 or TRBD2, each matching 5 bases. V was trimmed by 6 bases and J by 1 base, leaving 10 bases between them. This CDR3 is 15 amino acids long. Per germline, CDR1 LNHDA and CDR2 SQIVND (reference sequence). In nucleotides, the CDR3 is TGTGCCAGTAGACAGGCGGGTTCTGGGGCCAACGTCCTGACTTTC. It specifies CASRQAGSGANVLTF.

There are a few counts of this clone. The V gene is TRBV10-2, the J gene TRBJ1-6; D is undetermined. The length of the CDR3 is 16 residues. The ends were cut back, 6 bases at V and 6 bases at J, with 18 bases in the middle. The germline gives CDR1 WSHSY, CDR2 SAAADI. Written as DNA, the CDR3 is TGCGCCAGCAGGACAACCGACGGATTCGGTAATTCACCCCTCCACTTT. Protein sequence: CASRTTDGFGNSPLHF.

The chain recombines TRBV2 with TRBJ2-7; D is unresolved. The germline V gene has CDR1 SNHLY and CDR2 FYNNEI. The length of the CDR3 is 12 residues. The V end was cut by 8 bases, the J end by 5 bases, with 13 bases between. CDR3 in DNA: TGTGCCAGCCAGGAGATGCCTGACGAGCAGTACTTC. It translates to CASQEMPDEQYF.

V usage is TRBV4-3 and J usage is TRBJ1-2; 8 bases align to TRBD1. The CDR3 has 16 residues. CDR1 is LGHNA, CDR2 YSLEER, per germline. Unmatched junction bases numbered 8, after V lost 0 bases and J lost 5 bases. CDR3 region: CASSQEDRVAEYGYTF. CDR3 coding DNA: TGCGCCAGCAGCCAAGAGGACAGGGTGGCTGAATATGGCTACACCTTC.

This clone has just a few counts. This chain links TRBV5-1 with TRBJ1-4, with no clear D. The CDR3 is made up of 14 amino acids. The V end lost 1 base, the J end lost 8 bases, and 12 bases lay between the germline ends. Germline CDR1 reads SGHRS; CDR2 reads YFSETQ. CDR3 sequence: CASSLSQATEKLFF. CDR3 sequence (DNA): TGCGCCAGCAGCTTGAGTCAGGCGACGGAAAAACTGTTTTTT.

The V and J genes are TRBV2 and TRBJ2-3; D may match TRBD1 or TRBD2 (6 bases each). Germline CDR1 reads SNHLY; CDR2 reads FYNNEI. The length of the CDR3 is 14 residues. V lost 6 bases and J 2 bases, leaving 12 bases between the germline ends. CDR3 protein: CASSRGLHTDTQYF. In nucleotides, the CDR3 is TGTGCCAGCAGCCGGGGGCTCCACACAGATACGCAGTATTTT.

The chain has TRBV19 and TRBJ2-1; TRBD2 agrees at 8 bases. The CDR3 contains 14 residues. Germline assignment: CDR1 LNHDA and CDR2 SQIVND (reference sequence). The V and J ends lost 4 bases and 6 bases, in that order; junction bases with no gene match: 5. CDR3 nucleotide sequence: TGTGCCAGTAGTACGGGGGGGCCGTTCAATGAGCAGTTCTTC. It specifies CASSTGGPFNEQFF.

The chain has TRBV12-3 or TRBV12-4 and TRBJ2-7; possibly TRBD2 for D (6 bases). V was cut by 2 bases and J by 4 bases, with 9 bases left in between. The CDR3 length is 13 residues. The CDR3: CASSLRRGYEQYV. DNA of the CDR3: TGTGCCAGCAGTTTAAGGCGGGGATACGAGCAGTACGTC.

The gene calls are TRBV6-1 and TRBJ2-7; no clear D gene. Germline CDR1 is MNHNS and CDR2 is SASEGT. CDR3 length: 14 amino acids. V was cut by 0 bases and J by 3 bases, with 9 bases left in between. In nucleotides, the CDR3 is TGTGCCAGCAGTGAAGCGCCCTTCGTCTACGAGCAGTACGTC. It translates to CASSEAPFVYEQYV.

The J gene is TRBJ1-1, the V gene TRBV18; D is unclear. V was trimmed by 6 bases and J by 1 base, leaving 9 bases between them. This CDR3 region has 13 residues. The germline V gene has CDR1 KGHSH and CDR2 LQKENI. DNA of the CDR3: TGTGCCAGCTCCGGGCAGACGAACACTGAAGCTTTCTTT. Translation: CASSGQTNTEAFF.

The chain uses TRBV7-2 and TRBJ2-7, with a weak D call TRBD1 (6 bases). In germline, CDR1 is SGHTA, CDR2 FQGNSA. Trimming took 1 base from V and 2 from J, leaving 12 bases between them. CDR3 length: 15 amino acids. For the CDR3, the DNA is TGTGCCAGCAGCTTAGGGCCCAGGGGCCCCTACGAGCAGTACGTC. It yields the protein CASSLGPRGPYEQYV.

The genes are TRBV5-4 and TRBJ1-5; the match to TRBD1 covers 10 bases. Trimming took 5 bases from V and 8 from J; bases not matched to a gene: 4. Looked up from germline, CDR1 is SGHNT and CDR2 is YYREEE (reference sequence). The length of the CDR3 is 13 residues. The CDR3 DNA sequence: TGTGCCAGCAGAGACAGGGGGCTGGAGCCCCAGCATTTT. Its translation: CASRDRGLEPQHF.